These T cell receptor beta chains were read from a single sample in a study of cytomegalovirus exposure and HLA in healthy donors. Assay used: immunoSEQ multiplex PCR; TCRdb lists only in-frame clones, some missing. The repertoire includes some 100,000 clones, around 74% of them detected once, and 13% to 15% sits in the top ten. Material for sequencing was PBMCs. The source of these receptors is a woman in her 70s in good health and CMV-seropositive. Both conserved end residues are part of each CDR3. D genes are given only for firm matches. Clone size appears in some rows only: once, few, many, or a class for an expanded clone.

v_call: TRBV29-1
d_call: NA
j_call: TRBJ1-4
clone_size: NA
cdr3_aa: CSVISGTQEKLFF

v_call: TRBV2
d_call: NA
j_call: TRBJ1-4
clone_size: NA
cdr3_aa: CASSPTERSGENEKLFF

v_call: TRBV11-2
d_call: TRBD2
j_call: TRBJ2-7
clone_size: NA
cdr3_aa: CASSDTPRLAGVGGGEQYF

v_call: TRBV18
d_call: TRBD2
j_call: TRBJ2-5
clone_size: NA
cdr3_aa: CASSPRTSGRAEETQYF

v_call: TRBV11-2
d_call: NA
j_call: TRBJ2-7
clone_size: few
cdr3_aa: CASSPPVDEQYF

v_call: TRBV5-1
d_call: TRBD2
j_call: TRBJ2-1
clone_size: few
cdr3_aa: CASSPRLAGGSDNEQFF

v_call: TRBV6-1
d_call: NA
j_call: TRBJ2-5
clone_size: NA
cdr3_aa: CASSEDPAGYKTQYF

v_call: TRBV19
d_call: NA
j_call: TRBJ2-3
clone_size: NA
cdr3_aa: CASSIAGHTDTQYF

v_call: TRBV18
d_call: NA
j_call: TRBJ2-3
clone_size: NA
cdr3_aa: CASSPPGQALTDTQYF

v_call: TRBV5-1
d_call: TRBD2
j_call: TRBJ2-7
clone_size: few
cdr3_aa: CASSSRSGTSGRAEQYF

v_call: TRBV27
d_call: NA
j_call: TRBJ1-5
clone_size: NA
cdr3_aa: CASRPNYSNQPQHF

v_call: TRBV27
d_call: TRBD1
j_call: TRBJ1-5
clone_size: NA
cdr3_aa: CASRGGTVQPQHF

v_call: TRBV5-1
d_call: TRBD1
j_call: TRBJ1-1
clone_size: NA
cdr3_aa: CASSPRTGSTEAFF

v_call: TRBV6-5
d_call: NA
j_call: TRBJ1-2
clone_size: NA
cdr3_aa: CASSLQGVGGYTF

v_call: TRBV4-3
d_call: TRBD1
j_call: TRBJ2-7
clone_size: NA
cdr3_aa: CASSRNTGDEQYF

v_call: TRBV9
d_call: NA
j_call: TRBJ2-2
clone_size: NA
cdr3_aa: CASNPTGSYRTGELFF

v_call: TRBV18
d_call: NA
j_call: TRBJ1-4
clone_size: NA
cdr3_aa: CASSTARNEKLFF

v_call: TRBV28
d_call: NA
j_call: TRBJ1-2
clone_size: NA
cdr3_aa: CASSLSGTPYYGYTF

v_call: TRBV19
d_call: NA
j_call: TRBJ1-2
clone_size: once
cdr3_aa: CASSITGRNYGYTF

v_call: TRBV27
d_call: TRBD2
j_call: TRBJ2-1
clone_size: few
cdr3_aa: CASSHGLAEYNEQFF

v_call: TRBV11-2
d_call: NA
j_call: TRBJ2-2
clone_size: NA
cdr3_aa: CASSLGTHSGTGELFF

v_call: TRBV7-3
d_call: TRBD2
j_call: TRBJ2-1
clone_size: NA
cdr3_aa: CASSSAGNEQFF

v_call: TRBV10-2
d_call: TRBD1
j_call: TRBJ1-2
clone_size: NA
cdr3_aa: CASKTGGRNYGYTF

v_call: TRBV6-6
d_call: TRBD1
j_call: TRBJ2-5
clone_size: once
cdr3_aa: CASRGQGPLEQYF

v_call: TRBV6-5
d_call: NA
j_call: TRBJ2-1
clone_size: NA
cdr3_aa: CASSSDRLSSEQFF

v_call: TRBV13
d_call: NA
j_call: TRBJ2-7
clone_size: NA
cdr3_aa: CASSVRTGTYEQYF